This TCR beta chain is from a study of T cell responses to AZD1222 COVID-19 vaccine. This table comes from immunoSEQ multiplex PCR, and its TCRdb copy is limited to in-frame clones, with some not included. The repertoire holds around 84,000 clones, with 85% to 90% as singletons. Whole-study findings and limits: Repertoires were collected only later (after the peak T cell response had occurred).

This CDR3 comprises 14 residues. Germline CDR1 MDHEN, CDR2 SYDVKM. J was trimmed by 10 bases and V by 1 base; bases with no gene match: 6. With regard to this clone: The antigen is undetermined.

The sequence came from an adult in good health. The J gene is TRBJ1-1, the V gene TRBV28; 10 nucleotides match TRBD1. The material sequenced was peripheral blood, taken on day 0 of AZD1222 vaccination. CDR3 DNA sequence: TGTGCCAGCAGTTTATATAGACAGGGGGCCGGAGCTTTCTTT. Translated: CASSLYRQGAGAFF.